The 14 T cell receptor beta chains below come from one sample, sequenced in a study of cytomegalovirus exposure and HLA in healthy donors. Both 60 Vbeta primers and 13 Jbeta primers went into the PCR. Data came from immunoSEQ multiplex PCR; TCRdb stores just in-frame clones and leaves some out. The repertoire holds about 120,000 clones, with approximately 80% as singletons. The sequenced sample was PBMCs. These receptors all stem from a middle-aged man in good health and CMV-seronegative.

The genes are TRBV28 and TRBJ2-1, with 16 bases matching TRBD2. CDR3 size: 20 residues. Trimming took 5 bases from V and 6 from J; bases not matched to a gene: 16. Germline CDR1 is MDHEN and CDR2 is SYDVKM. The CDR3 here is CASSIGTSGRVGLDRNEQFF. The DNA for the CDR3 is TGTGCCAGCAGTATCGGGACTAGCGGGAGGGTAGGGCTAGATCGCAATGAGCAGTTCTTC.

The gene calls are TRBV27 and TRBJ2-5; 9 bases line up with TRBD1. The CDR3 contains 14 residues. CDR1 is MNHEY and CDR2 is SMNVEV in the germline V gene (reference sequence). The V gene end was trimmed by 5 bases and the J gene end by 4 bases; junction bases not matched to a gene: 5. The CDR3 spells CASSPSTGGETQYF. CDR3 nucleotides: TGTGCCAGCAGTCCGTCGACAGGGGGAGAGACCCAGTACTTC.

This rearrangement joins TRBV27 to TRBJ1-5; D is unclear. V was shortened by 6 bases and J by 3 bases, with 12 bases between the two germline ends. The CDR3 extends over 14 amino acids. Germline lookup yields CDR1 MNHEY and CDR2 SMNVEV (reference sequence). The CDR3 bases are TGTGCCAGCAGGGGCGGGGTCTCCAATCAGCCCCAGCATTTT. Protein sequence: CASRGGVSNQPQHF.

The chain combines TRBV19 with TRBJ1-2; D is undetermined. There are 14 residues in the CDR3. Germline V lookup: CDR1 LNHDA, CDR2 SQIVND (reference sequence). V dropped 3 bases and J dropped 2 bases, with 10 bases sitting between them. CDR3 residues: CASSIGLKNYGYTF. DNA for the CDR3: TGTGCCAGTAGTATCGGTCTGAAGAACTATGGCTACACCTTC. The full variable domain, completed using reference TRBV19 and TRBJ1-2, is DGGITQSPKYLFRKEGQNVTLSCEQNLNHDAMYWYRQDPGQGLRLIYYSQIVNDFQKGDIAEGYSVSREKKESFPLTVTSAQKNPTAFYLCASSIGLKNYGYTFGSGTRLTVV.

This clone was observed a handful of times. V usage is TRBV28 and J usage is TRBJ2-1; D gene ambiguous. CDR3 length: 12 amino acids. Germline V lookup: CDR1 MDHEN, CDR2 SYDVKM. V dropped 8 bases and J dropped 4 bases, with 9 bases sitting between them. In DNA, the CDR3 is TGTGCCAGCGAGAGCACTTACAATGAGCAGTTCTTC. Amino acid sequence: CASESTYNEQFF.

The V call is TRBV6-6, the J call TRBJ2-5, with D maybe TRBD1 (6 bases). The tail of the sequence fits TRBJ2-7 better, so the J call may be wrong. Germline V gene sequence: CDR1 MNHNY, CDR2 SVGAGI (reference sequence). This CDR3 is built from 13 residues. The CDR3 reads CASSTTGSYEQYF. In DNA, the CDR3 is TGTGCCAGCAGTACGACAGGTTCCTACGAGCAGTACTTC.

The chain employs TRBV4-3 and TRBJ2-7, with a tentative D call TRBD1 (5 bases). Germline loops: CDR1 LGHNA, CDR2 YSLEER. The ends were cut back, 2 bases at V and 4 bases at J, with 15 bases in the middle. CDR3 size: 15 residues. For the CDR3, the DNA is TGCGCCAGCAGCCAATCCCGGCAGCCAGGGTACGAGCAGTACTTC. Translated, it gives CASSQSRQPGYEQYF.

The gene calls are TRBV9 and TRBJ2-1, with 9 bases aligning to TRBD2. The CDR3 runs to 15 residues. CDR1 is SGDLS, CDR2 YYNGEE, per germline. The V gene end was trimmed by 0 bases and the J gene end by 9 bases; junction bases not matched to a gene: 7. CDR3 sequence: CASSVGGLAPSEQFF. CDR3 bases: TGTGCCAGCAGCGTAGGGGGACTAGCCCCTAGTGAGCAGTTCTTC.

The V call is TRBV5-1, the J call TRBJ2-7; 9 nucleotides agree with TRBD2. The CDR3 covers 16 residues. The germline V gene has CDR1 SGHRS and CDR2 YFSETQ. Germline trimming cut 5 bases from V and 1 base from J; bases unmatched to any gene: 10. In DNA form, the CDR3 reads TGCGCCAGCAGAAAGGGACTAGCCACCTTATCCTACGAGCAGTACTTC. Protein sequence: CASRKGLATLSYEQYF.

This chain uses TRBV2 with TRBJ2-7, with 8 bases identical to TRBD1. The CDR3 contains 14 residues. Trimming at V came to 7 bases and at J to 1 base, leaving 6 bases not matched to a gene. The V gene's germline CDR1 is SNHLY and CDR2 FYNNEI. The CDR3: CASTPTGESYEQYF. In DNA, the CDR3 is TGTGCCAGCACACCGACAGGGGAATCCTACGAGCAGTACTTC.

The genes are TRBV11-2 and TRBJ2-1; the match to TRBD1 covers 7 bases. Unmatched junction bases numbered 9, after V lost 5 bases and J lost 8 bases. CDR1 and CDR2 from the germline V gene are SGHAT and FQNNGV. The CDR3 runs 14 residues. In DNA, the CDR3 is TGTGCCAGCAGCCTATCCCGACAGGGCCATGAGCAGTTCTTC. It is translated as CASSLSRQGHEQFF.

The genes are TRBV4-1 and TRBJ2-1; 7 bases match TRBD2. The ends lost 0 bases at V and 3 bases at J; junction bases unmatched: 5. Looked up from germline, CDR1 is MGHRA and CDR2 is YSYEKL. The CDR3 has 16 amino acids. This CDR3 reads CASSQDLAESYNEQFF. The DNA for the CDR3 is TGCGCCAGCAGCCAAGACCTAGCGGAGAGCTACAATGAGCAGTTCTTC.

This chain connects TRBV2 to TRBJ1-2; 8 positions match TRBD1. Germline CDR1 and CDR2: SNHLY and FYNNEI. The length of the CDR3 is 12 residues. V lost 8 bases, J lost 6 bases, and 5 bases stayed unmatched. The CDR3 sequence: CASDRGTDGYTF. The CDR3 DNA sequence: TGTGCCAGCGACAGGGGAACGGATGGCTACACCTTC.

The chain carries TRBV5-4 and TRBJ2-3; 8 bases agree with TRBD2. The CDR3 covers 15 residues. The V gene's germline CDR1 is SGHNT and CDR2 YYREEE (reference sequence). Trimming at V came to 4 bases and at J to 3 bases, leaving 7 bases not matched to a gene. Here the CDR3 DNA reads TGTGCCAGCAGCCCCGGCGGGGGGCGGACAGATACGCAGTATTTT. This translates into CASSPGGGRTDTQYF.